This T cell receptor beta chain stems from a study of CXCR3-negative and CXCR3-positive naive CD8 T cells. Concerning this clonotype itself: The antigen remains unidentified.

TRB cDNA libraries were made by UMI-labeled 5' RACE. TCRdb reprocessed the 5' RACE reads, with one entry per CDR3 protein and no DNA. Found here are around 26,000 distinct CDR3 sequences; the top ten clones hold about 2.7%. Study-wide points: Partly lower CXCR3 expression followed cryopreservation, and most assays relied on fresh PBMCs. Comparison of naive CXCR3-negative and CXCR3-positive cells revealed similar TRBV-TRBJ usage, while memory cells differed.

The CDR3 is made up of 12 amino acids. The V gene is TRBV12-3 or TRBV12-4, the J gene TRBJ2-5. This receptor was obtained from a human donor in good health. Some clones in this sample may be carry-over from other donors' samples. The sequenced sample was naive CXCR3- CD8+ T cells from blood. Subset described: CD45RO-CCR7+CD27+CD95- naive CD8+ T cells lacking CXCR3 (TNR3-). The CDR3: CASSSASETQYF.